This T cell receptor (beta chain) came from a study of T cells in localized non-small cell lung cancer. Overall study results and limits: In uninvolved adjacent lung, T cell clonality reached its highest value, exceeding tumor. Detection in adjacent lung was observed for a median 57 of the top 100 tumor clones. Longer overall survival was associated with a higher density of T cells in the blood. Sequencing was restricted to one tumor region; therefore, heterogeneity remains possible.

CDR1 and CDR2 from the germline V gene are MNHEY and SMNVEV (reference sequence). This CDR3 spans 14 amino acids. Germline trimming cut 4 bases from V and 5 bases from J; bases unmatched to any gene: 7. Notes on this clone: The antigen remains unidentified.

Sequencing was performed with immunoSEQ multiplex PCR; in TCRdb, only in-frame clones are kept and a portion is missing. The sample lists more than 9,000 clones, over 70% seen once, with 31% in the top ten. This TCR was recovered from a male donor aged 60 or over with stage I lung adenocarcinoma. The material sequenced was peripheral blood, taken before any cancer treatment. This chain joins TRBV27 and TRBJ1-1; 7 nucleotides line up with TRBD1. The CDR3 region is CASSSGQRGTEAFF. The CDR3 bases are TGTGCCAGCAGTTCGGGACAGAGGGGGACTGAAGCTTTCTTT.